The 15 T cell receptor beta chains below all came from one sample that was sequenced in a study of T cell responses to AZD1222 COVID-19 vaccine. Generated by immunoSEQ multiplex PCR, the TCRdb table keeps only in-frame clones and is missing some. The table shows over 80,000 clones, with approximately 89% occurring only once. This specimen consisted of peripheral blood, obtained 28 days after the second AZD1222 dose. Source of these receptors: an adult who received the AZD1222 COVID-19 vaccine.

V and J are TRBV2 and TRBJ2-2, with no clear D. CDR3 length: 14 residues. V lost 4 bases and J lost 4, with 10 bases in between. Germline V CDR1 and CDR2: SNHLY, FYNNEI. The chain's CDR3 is CASSVKRSTGELFF. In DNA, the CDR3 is TGTGCCAGCAGTGTAAAAAGAAGCACCGGGGAGCTGTTTTTT.

The CDR3: CASSLQGFSGNTIYF. The DNA of the CDR3 is TGTGCCAGCAGCCTACAGGGCTTCTCTGGAAACACCATATATTTT. The chain is built from TRBV7-9 and TRBJ1-3; D might be TRBD1 (6 bases). Trimming cost V 5 bases and J 0 bases, with 11 bases left between them. Germline V gene sequence: CDR1 SEHNR, CDR2 FQNEAQ (reference sequence). This CDR3 region has 15 residues.

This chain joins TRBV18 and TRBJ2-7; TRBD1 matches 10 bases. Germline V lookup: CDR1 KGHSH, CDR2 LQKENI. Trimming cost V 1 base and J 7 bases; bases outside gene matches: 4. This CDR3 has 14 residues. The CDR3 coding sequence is TGTGCCAGCTCACCACGACAGGGGGCGCTTGAGCAGTACTTC. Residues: CASSPRQGALEQYF. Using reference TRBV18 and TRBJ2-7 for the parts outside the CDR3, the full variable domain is NAGVMQNPRHLVRRRGQEARLRCSPMKGHSHVYWYRQLPEEGLKFMVYLQKENIIDESGMPKERFSAEFPKEGPSILRIQQVVRGDSAAYFCASSPRQGALEQYFGPGTRLTVT.

CDR3 sequence (DNA): TGTGCCAGCAGTTTAGTTAGCCTTAGCAATCAGCCCCAGCATTTT. It is translated as CASSLVSLSNQPQHF. The chain employs TRBV28 and TRBJ1-5; D gene unclear. CDR3 size: 15 residues. The ends were cut back, 2 bases at V and 0 bases at J, with 8 bases in the middle. Germline V gives CDR1 MDHEN, CDR2 SYDVKM.

Here the CDR3 DNA reads TGTGCCAGCAGTTTTATGGGGTATCAGCCCCAGCATTTT. Translated: CASSFMGYQPQHF. The chain is built from TRBV28 and TRBJ1-5; D gene ambiguous. V was clipped by 3 bases and J by 5 bases, with 8 bases between them. The CDR3 is 13 residues long. Germline values: CDR1 MDHEN, CDR2 SYDVKM.

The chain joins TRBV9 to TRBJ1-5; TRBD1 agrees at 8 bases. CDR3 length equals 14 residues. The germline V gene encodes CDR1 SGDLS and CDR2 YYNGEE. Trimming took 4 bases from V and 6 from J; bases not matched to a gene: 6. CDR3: CASSQGQGGQPQHF. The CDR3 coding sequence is TGTGCCAGCAGCCAAGGACAGGGTGGTCAGCCCCAGCATTTT.

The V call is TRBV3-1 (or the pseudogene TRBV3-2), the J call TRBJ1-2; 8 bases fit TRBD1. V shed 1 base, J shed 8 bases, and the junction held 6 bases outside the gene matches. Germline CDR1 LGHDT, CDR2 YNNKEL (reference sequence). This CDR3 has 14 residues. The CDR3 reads CASSQAGQVVGYTF. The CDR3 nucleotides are TGTGCCAGCAGCCAAGCGGGACAGGTTGTAGGCTACACCTTC.

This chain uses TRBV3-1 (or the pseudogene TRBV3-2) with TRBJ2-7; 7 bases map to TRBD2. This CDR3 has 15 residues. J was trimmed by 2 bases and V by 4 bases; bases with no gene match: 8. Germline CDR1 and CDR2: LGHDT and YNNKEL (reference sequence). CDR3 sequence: CASSPAGGRAYEQYF. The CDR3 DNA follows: TGTGCCAGCAGCCCGGCCGGAGGGAGGGCCTACGAGCAGTACTTC.

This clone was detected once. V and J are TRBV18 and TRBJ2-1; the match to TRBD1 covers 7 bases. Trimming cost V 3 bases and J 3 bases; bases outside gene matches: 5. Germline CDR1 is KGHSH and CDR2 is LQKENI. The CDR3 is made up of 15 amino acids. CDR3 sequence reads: CASSPPGQSYNEQFF. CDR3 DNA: TGTGCCAGCTCACCTCCGGGACAGAGCTACAATGAGCAGTTCTTC.

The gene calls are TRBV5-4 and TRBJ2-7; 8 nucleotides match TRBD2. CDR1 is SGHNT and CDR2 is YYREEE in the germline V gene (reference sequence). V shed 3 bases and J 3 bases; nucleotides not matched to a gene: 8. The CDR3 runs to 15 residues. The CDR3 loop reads CASSWGETSDYEQYF. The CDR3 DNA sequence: TGTGCCAGCAGCTGGGGCGAGACTAGCGACTACGAGCAGTACTTC.

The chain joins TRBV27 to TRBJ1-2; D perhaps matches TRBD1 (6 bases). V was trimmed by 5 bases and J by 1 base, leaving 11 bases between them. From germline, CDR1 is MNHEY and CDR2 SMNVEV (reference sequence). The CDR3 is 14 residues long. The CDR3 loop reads CASSNRRGNYGYTF. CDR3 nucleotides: TGTGCCAGCAGTAATCGCAGGGGTAACTATGGCTACACCTTC.

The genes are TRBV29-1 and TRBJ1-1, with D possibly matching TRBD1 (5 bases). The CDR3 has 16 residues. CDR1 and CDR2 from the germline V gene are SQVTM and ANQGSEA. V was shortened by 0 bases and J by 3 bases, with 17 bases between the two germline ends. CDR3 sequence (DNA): TGCAGCGTTGAAGATCGGGTATGGGGGGGATACACTGAAGCTTTCTTT. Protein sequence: CSVEDRVWGGYTEAFF.

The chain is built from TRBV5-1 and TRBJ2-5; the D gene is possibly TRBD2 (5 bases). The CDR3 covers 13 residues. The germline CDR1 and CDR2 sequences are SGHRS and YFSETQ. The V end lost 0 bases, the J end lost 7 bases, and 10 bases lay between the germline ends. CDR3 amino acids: CASSLGREGTQYF. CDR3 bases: TGCGCCAGCAGCTTGGGACGGGAAGGGACCCAGTACTTC.

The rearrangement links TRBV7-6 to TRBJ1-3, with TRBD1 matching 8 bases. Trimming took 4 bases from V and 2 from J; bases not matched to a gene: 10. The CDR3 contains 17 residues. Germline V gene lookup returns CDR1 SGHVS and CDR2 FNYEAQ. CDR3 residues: CASSSAVSGGAGNTIYF. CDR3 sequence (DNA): TGTGCCAGCAGCTCAGCGGTGTCAGGGGGCGCTGGAAACACCATATATTTT.

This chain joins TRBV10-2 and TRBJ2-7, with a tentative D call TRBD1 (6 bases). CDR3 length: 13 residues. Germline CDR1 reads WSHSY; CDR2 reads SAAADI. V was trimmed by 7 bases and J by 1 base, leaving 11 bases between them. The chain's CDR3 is CASNPRGSYEQYF. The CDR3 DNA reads TGCGCCAGCAATCCCAGGGGATCCTACGAGCAGTACTTC.